The TCR delta chain under discussion was sequenced for a study of γδ T cells in repeated Plasmodium falciparum infection. For the study at large: Age- and gender-matched Australian children served as comparison for malaria-exposed Malian children. Malaria-naive adults were infected with P. falciparum NF54 four times over roughly 590 days.

Points from the study as a whole: Malian donors came from one small rural village, predominantly one ethnic group.

This clone was seen a few times. Its antigen is unidentified. A read error is likely here: a far larger clone is one base away. Different DNA sequences within this sample yield the same CDR3. Bulk repertoires came from Vgamma9/Vdelta2+ or Vdelta2-negative gammadelta T cells flow-sorted from PBMC. Germline values: CDR1 GEAIGNYY, CDR2 EKD. There are 20 residues in the CDR3. TCRdb applied CATT to the multiplex PCR reads for clone calling. Of over 90,000 delta-chain clones listed, more than 0.85% were seen once; the top ten hold 7.5% to 10%. This clonotype was obtained from a pool of human donors (malaria-infected and uninfected, not separated). The chain joins TRDV2 to TRDJ1; 12 positions agree with TRDD3. TCRdb carries no J gene annotation; the J gene was assigned here by matching the DNA with germline. Sequencing used gamma-delta T cells from blood. CDR3 loop: CACDTVTGGYQNPFADKLIF. For the CDR3, the DNA is TGTGCCTGCGACACCGTTACTGGGGGATACCAGAACCCTTTCGCCGATAAACTCATCTTT.